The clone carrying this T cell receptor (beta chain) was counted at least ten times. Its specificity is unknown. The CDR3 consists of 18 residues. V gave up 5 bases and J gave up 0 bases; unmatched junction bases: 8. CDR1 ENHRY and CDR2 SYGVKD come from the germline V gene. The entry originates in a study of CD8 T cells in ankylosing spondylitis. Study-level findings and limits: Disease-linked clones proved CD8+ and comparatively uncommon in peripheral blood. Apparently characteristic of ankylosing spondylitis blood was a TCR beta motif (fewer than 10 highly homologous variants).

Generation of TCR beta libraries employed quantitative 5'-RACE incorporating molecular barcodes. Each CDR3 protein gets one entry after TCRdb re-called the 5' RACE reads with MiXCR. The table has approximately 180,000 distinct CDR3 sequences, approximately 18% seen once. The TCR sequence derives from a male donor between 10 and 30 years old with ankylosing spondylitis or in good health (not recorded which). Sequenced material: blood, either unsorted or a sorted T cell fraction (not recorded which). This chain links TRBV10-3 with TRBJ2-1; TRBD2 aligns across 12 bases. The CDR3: CAISPGLAGPGSYNEQFF. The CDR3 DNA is TGTGCCATCAGTCCGGGACTAGCGGGCCCCGGCTCCTACAATGAGCAGTTCTTC.